This is a list of T cell receptor beta chains from one sample in a study of blood T cell repertoires in COVID-19. Profiling relied on immunoSEQ multiplex PCR, and the TCRdb table lists in-frame clones only, not all of them. The table lists about 120,000 clones, roughly 87% of them singletons. Sequencing was carried out using peripheral blood. These receptor sequences come from a man at least 80 years old with active or convalescent COVID-19. Each CDR3 is given with its conserved first and last residue. The order of the fields is J gene, V gene, clone size, D gene, CDR3 DNA, CDR3 protein. The D gene is left open where the match is weak. Only some rows state a clone size, as once, few, many or a class for expanded clones.

J: TRBJ2-3
V: TRBV9
size: -
D: TRBD2
DNA: TGTGCCAGCAGCGCTGGGACTAGCGGGACCACAGATACGCAGTATTTT
CDR3: CASSAGTSGTTDTQYF

J: TRBJ1-1
V: TRBV15
size: -
D: -
DNA: TGTGCCACCAGCAGAGATTTGGCCCTGGGAGGGAGCACTGAAGCTTTCTTT
CDR3: CATSRDLALGGSTEAFF

J: TRBJ2-2
V: TRBV19
size: -
D: -
DNA: TGTGCCAGTAGTAGGATATCAGGGAACACCGGGGAGCTGTTTTTT
CDR3: CASSRISGNTGELFF

J: TRBJ2-7
V: TRBV12-3/TRBV12-4
size: -
D: -
DNA: TGTGCCAGCAGTGCCCTGACAGGCTACGAGCAGTACTTC
CDR3: CASSALTGYEQYF

J: TRBJ2-1
V: TRBV4-1
size: once
D: TRBD2
DNA: TGCGCCAGCAGCCATCAGATTAGCGGGGGGGTACAATATGAGCAGTTCTTC
CDR3: CASSHQISGGVQYEQFF

J: TRBJ2-3
V: TRBV30
size: -
D: TRBD2
DNA: TGTGCCGGGACTTGGGGGGGTAACACAGATACGCAGTATTTT
CDR3: CAGTWGGNTDTQYF

J: TRBJ2-1
V: TRBV12-5
size: -
D: TRBD2
DNA: TGTGCTAGTGGTTTGGGGGCTAGCGGGAGGAGAAATGAGCAGTTCTTC
CDR3: CASGLGASGRRNEQFF

J: TRBJ2-1
V: TRBV7-2
size: -
D: TRBD2
DNA: TGTGCCAGCAGCTTAGCGCCGGGGGGGCATATTGAGCAGTTCTTC
CDR3: CASSLAPGGHIEQFF

J: TRBJ1-2
V: TRBV19
size: -
D: TRBD1
DNA: TGTGCCAGTAGGCTCACAGGGGAAGGAGCCTATGGCTACACCTTC
CDR3: CASRLTGEGAYGYTF

J: TRBJ1-5
V: TRBV7-2
size: -
D: -
DNA: TGTGCCAGCAGCTTTGGGCCAGGTCAGCCCCAGCATTTT
CDR3: CASSFGPGQPQHF

J: TRBJ1-2
V: TRBV24-1
size: -
D: TRBD1
DNA: TGTGCCACCAGTGATCCCGGACAGGGGGTTTACGGCTACACCTTC
CDR3: CATSDPGQGVYGYTF

J: TRBJ2-5
V: TRBV7-3
size: -
D: -
DNA: TGTGCCAGCAGCACCCATGGGGCGGTACAAGAGACCCAGTACTTC
CDR3: CASSTHGAVQETQYF

J: TRBJ2-7
V: TRBV7-9
size: few
D: TRBD1
DNA: TGTGCCACTCGGACAGGAAGCTCCTACGAGCAGTACTTC
CDR3: CATRTGSSYEQYF

J: TRBJ2-3
V: TRBV9
size: -
D: -
DNA: TGTGCCAGCAGCGTTGACAGTTGGGTAGGCACAGATACGCAGTATTTT
CDR3: CASSVDSWVGTDTQYF

J: TRBJ2-7
V: TRBV6-5
size: -
D: -
DNA: TGTGCCAGCAGTTACTCGGAGGGGACCTACGAGCAGTACTTC
CDR3: CASSYSEGTYEQYF

J: TRBJ2-2
V: TRBV7-3
size: -
D: TRBD2
DNA: TGTGCCAGCAGCTTGATTCGCGGGGGAGCGAACACCGGGGAGCTGTTTTTT
CDR3: CASSLIRGGANTGELFF

J: TRBJ2-2
V: TRBV7-9
size: -
D: TRBD2
DNA: TGTGCCAGCAGCACACGCTTCCTAGCGGACGGCTCCGGGGAGCTGTTTTTT
CDR3: CASSTRFLADGSGELFF

J: TRBJ1-1
V: TRBV29-1
size: -
D: -
DNA: TGCAGCGTTGAAGATCTGAGCCAGCGATACATGAACACTGAAGCTTTCTTT
CDR3: CSVEDLSQRYMNTEAFF

J: TRBJ1-3
V: TRBV19
size: -
D: TRBD1
DNA: TGTGCCAGTAGTACAACAGGGGCTGGAAACACCATATATTTT
CDR3: CASSTTGAGNTIYF

J: TRBJ1-1
V: TRBV5-1
size: -
D: TRBD1
DNA: TGCGCCAGCAGGAGGGACAGGAGCTCTGAAGCTTTCTTT
CDR3: CASRRDRSSEAFF

J: TRBJ2-3
V: TRBV7-7
size: -
D: -
DNA: TGTGCCAGCAGCCCACTCAGCGGGAGCACAGATACGCAGTATTTT
CDR3: CASSPLSGSTDTQYF

J: TRBJ2-5
V: TRBV18
size: -
D: -
DNA: TGTGCCAGCTCACCGGGGACTCCCCAAGAGACCCAGTACTTC
CDR3: CASSPGTPQETQYF

J: TRBJ2-7
V: TRBV11-2
size: -
D: -
DNA: TGTGCCAGCAGCAAAACAGGGTGGGGGTCCTACGAGCAGTACTTC
CDR3: CASSKTGWGSYEQYF

J: TRBJ1-4
V: TRBV15
size: -
D: -
DNA: TGTGCCACCCGCCCTTCAGGGTCTAATGAAAAACTGTTTTTT
CDR3: CATRPSGSNEKLFF